This T cell receptor (beta chain) emerged from a study of shared clonotypes between healthy human individuals. Study-wide background: Sampling drew on donors who were two women and a few men aged 18 to 49.

The method was immunoSEQ multiplex PCR; TCRdb's version includes in-frame clones alone and lacks a portion of them. This sample has millions of clones, with 90% to 95% found just once. Recent vaccinations or acute infections were absent in the healthy HIV-negative adult donors. CDR1 and CDR2 (germline): SNHLY, FYNNEI. Trimming shortened V by 0 bases and J by 10 bases, and 7 bases separated the two germline ends. This CDR3 comprises 12 residues. Sequences were obtained from naive CD4+ T cells sorted from blood. Described subset: CD45RA+ positively selected. This receptor was identified in a man younger than 30 in good health. The rearrangement uses TRBV2 and TRBJ2-1, with D possibly being TRBD2 (5 bases). The CDR3 protein is CASSEAEVEQFF. CDR3 in DNA: TGTGCCAGCAGTGAAGCGGAGGTGGAGCAGTTCTTC.